These T cell receptor beta chains were read from a single sample in a study of long-term antiretroviral therapy in people with HIV. The protocol was immunoSEQ multiplex PCR, while the TCRdb copy is restricted to in-frame clones and leaves out a portion. Among under 25,000 clones, 75% to 85% were seen once, and the ten largest hold roughly a tenth. The sample here was unsorted PBMCs, taken 0.2 years after starting antiretroviral therapy. These receptor sequences come from a woman in her thirties or forties with HIV. Both conserved end residues are trimmed from each CDR3. D genes are given only for firm matches.

V: TRBV6-5; length: 10; D: -; J: TRBJ1-1; CDR3: ASSLVGTEAF
V: TRBV7-9; length: 11; D: -; J: TRBJ2-1; CDR3: ASRGTSPHEQF
V: TRBV12-5; length: 14; D: -; J: TRBJ2-6; CDR3: ARGSTGSCAANVLT
V: TRBV5-4; length: 10; D: -; J: TRBJ2-3; CDR3: ASSQEGGGQY
V: TRBV6-1; length: 13; D: TRBD1; J: TRBJ1-2; CDR3: ASCPGTGGNYGYT
V: TRBV11-2; length: 13; D: TRBD2; J: TRBJ2-7; CDR3: ASSSASGGAGEQY
V: TRBV7-9; length: 14; D: -; J: TRBJ1-2; CDR3: ASSLQTVNSPGGYT
V: TRBV4-1; length: 15; D: TRBD1; J: TRBJ2-7; CDR3: ASSQDHVGQGTYEQY
V: TRBV10-1; length: 11; D: TRBD1; J: TRBJ1-5; CDR3: ASGDSGNQPQH
V: TRBV7-2; length: 12; D: TRBD2; J: TRBJ2-1; CDR3: ASSLGTSVYEQF
V: TRBV10-3; length: 11; D: -; J: TRBJ1-2; CDR3: AIRKSRINGYT
V: TRBV5-1; length: 13; D: -; J: TRBJ1-1; CDR3: ASSLEVTGNTEAF
V: TRBV5-1; length: 16; D: TRBD1; J: TRBJ2-5; CDR3: ASSLAPGTGGFRETQY
V: TRBV5-4; length: 12; D: -; J: TRBJ2-7; CDR3: ASSLGSRPYEQY
V: TRBV6-6; length: 11; D: -; J: TRBJ2-2; CDR3: ASSYLSAGELF
V: TRBV5-4; length: 13; D: TRBD2; J: TRBJ2-1; CDR3: ASSLLAGERGEQF
V: TRBV6-5; length: 12; D: -; J: TRBJ2-7; CDR3: ASSYRQDFTEQY
V: TRBV5-1; length: 14; D: TRBD1; J: TRBJ2-3; CDR3: ASSLDPQTGTDTQY
V: TRBV30; length: 13; D: -; J: TRBJ2-3; CDR3: AWSSGSLSTDTQY
V: TRBV27; length: 11; D: -; J: TRBJ1-5; CDR3: ASSLSGFSPQH